This paragraph reports one T cell receptor (beta chain). Its antigen is unknown. The PCR was carried out with 60 Vbeta primers and 13 Jbeta primers. Profiling relied on immunoSEQ multiplex PCR, and the TCRdb table lists in-frame clones only, not all of them. The sample carries around 110,000 clones, 50% to 65% recorded once. This CDR3 contains 11 residues. Trimming took off 5 bases at V and 7 bases at J, with 6 bases between the two ends. Germline loops: CDR1 SGHVS, CDR2 FQNEAQ. This record belongs to a study of cytomegalovirus exposure and HLA in healthy donors. General observations from the study: Analyses of presence and absence presupposed an approximately uniform sequencing depth across donors.

The sample was PBMCs. The rearrangement links TRBV7-8 to TRBJ2-1, with D possibly being TRBD1 (5 bases). The TCR was taken from a woman aged 40 to 49 in good health and CMV-seropositive. CDR3 protein: CASSGQNEQFF. CDR3 nucleotide sequence: TGTGCCAGCAGCGGACAAAATGAGCAGTTCTTC.